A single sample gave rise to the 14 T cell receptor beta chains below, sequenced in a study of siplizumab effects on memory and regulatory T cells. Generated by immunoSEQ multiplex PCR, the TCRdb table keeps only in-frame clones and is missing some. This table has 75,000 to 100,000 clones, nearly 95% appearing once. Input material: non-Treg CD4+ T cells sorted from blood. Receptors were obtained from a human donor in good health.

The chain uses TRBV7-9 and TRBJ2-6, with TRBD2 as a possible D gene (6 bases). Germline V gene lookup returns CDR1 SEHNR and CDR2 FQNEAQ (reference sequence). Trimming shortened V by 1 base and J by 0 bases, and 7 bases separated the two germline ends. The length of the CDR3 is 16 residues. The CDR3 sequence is CASSLGRGSGANVLTF. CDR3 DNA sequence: TGTGCCAGCAGCTTAGGGAGGGGCTCTGGGGCCAACGTCCTGACTTTC.

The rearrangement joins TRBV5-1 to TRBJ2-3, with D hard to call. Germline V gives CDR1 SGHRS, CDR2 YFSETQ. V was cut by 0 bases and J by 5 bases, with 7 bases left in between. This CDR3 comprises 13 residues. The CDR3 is CASSLGRIDTQYF. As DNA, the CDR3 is TGCGCCAGCAGCTTGGGACGGATAGATACGCAGTATTTT.

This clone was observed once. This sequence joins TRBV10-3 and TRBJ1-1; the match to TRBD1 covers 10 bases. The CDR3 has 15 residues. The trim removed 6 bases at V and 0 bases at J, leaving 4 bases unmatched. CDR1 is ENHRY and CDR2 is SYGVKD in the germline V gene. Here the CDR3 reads CAIRGQGRMNTEAFF. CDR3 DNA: TGTGCCATCAGGGGACAGGGGAGGATGAACACTGAAGCTTTCTTT.

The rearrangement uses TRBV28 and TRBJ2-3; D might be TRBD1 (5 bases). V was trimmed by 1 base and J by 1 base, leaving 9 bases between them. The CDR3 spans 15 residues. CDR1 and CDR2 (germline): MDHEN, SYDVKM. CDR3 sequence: CASSLLGQRTDTQYF. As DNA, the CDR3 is TGTGCCAGCAGTTTATTAGGACAACGCACAGATACGCAGTATTTT.

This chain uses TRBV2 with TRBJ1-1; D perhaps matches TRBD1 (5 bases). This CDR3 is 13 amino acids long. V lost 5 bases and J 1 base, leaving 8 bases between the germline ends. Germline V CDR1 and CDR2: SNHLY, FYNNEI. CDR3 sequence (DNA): TGTGCCAGCAGTCGCAGGGCGAACACTGAAGCTTTCTTT. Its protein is CASSRRANTEAFF.

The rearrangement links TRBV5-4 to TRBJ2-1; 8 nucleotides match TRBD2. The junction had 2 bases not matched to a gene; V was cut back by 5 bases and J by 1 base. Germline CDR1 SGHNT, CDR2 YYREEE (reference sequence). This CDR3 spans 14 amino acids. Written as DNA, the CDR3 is TGTGCCAGCAGAAGCGGGGGTTCCTACAATGAGCAGTTCTTC. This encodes CASRSGGSYNEQFF.

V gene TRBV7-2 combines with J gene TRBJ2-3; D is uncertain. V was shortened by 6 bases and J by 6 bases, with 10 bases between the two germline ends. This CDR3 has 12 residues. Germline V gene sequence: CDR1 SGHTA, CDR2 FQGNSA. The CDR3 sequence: CASRQLGDTQYF. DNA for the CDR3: TGTGCCAGCAGGCAGTTAGGTGATACGCAGTATTTT.

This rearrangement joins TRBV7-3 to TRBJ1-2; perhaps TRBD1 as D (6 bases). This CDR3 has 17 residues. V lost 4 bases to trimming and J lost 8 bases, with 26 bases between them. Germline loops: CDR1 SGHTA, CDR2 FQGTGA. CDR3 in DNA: TGTGCCAGCAGCTCACAGTCGACAGGCCCCTTAACTGGCGGCTACACCTTC. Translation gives CASSSQSTGPLTGGYTF.

Here the CDR3 DNA reads TGTGCCAGCAGTTACGGTAGCGGGAGCAATGAGCAGTTCTTC. The encoded protein is CASSYGSGSNEQFF. V is TRBV6-5 and J is TRBJ2-1; TRBD2 aligns across 9 bases. The CDR3 runs to 14 residues. Unmatched junction bases numbered 2, after V lost 2 bases and J lost 6 bases. CDR1 is MNHEY, CDR2 SVGAGI, per germline.

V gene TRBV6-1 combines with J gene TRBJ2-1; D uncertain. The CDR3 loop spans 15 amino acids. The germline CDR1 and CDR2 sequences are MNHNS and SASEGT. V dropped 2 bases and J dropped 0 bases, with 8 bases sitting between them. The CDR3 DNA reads TGTGCCAGCAGTGAATCTCTTGGCTCCTACAATGAGCAGTTCTTC. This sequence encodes CASSESLGSYNEQFF.

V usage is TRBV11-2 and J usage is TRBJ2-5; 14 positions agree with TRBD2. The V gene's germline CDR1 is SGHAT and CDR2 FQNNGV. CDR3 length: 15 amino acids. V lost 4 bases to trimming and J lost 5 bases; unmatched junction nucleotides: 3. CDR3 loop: CASSWGLAGVETQYF. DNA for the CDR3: TGTGCCAGCAGCTGGGGACTAGCGGGGGTGGAGACCCAGTACTTC. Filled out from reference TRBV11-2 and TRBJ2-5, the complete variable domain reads EAGVAQSPRYKIIEKRQSVAFWCNPISGHATLYWYQQILGQGPKLLIQFQNNGVVDDSQLPKDRFSAERLKGVDSTLKIQPAKLEDSAVYLCASSWGLAGVETQYFGPGTRLLVL.

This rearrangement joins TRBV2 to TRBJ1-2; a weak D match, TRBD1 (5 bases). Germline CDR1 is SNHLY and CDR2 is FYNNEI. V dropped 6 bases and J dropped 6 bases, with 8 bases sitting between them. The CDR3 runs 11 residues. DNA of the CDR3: TGTGCCAGCAGGCAGGGCCATGGCTACACCTTC. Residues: CASRQGHGYTF. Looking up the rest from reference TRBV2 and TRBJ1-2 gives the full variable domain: EPEVTQTPSHQVTQMGQEVILRCVPISNHLYFYWYRQILGQKVEFLVSFYNNEISEKSEIFDDQFSVERPDGSNFTLKIRSTKLEDSAMYFCASRQGHGYTFGSGTRLTVV.

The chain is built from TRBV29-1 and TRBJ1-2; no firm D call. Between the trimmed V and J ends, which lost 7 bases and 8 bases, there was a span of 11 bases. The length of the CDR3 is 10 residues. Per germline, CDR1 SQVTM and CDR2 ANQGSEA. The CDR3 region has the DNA TGCAGCGCCGGCACACGCGGCTACACCTTC. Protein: CSAGTRGYTF.

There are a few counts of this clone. The CDR3 DNA is TGTGCCAGCACCAGGTGGACTGAAGCTTTCTTT. Translation gives CASTRWTEAFF. This sequence joins TRBV6-5 and TRBJ1-1; D not certain. Germline assignment: CDR1 MNHEY and CDR2 SVGAGI. V was pared by 7 bases and J by 5 bases, with 8 bases between. The CDR3 has 11 amino acids.